This entry describes one T cell receptor (beta chain). Its target is not known. TCRdb ran MiXCR on the 5' RACE reads and lists one entry per CDR3 protein. The sample comprises 250,000 to 350,000 distinct CDR3 sequences, 15% to 20% of which are singletons, and roughly 25% rests with the top ten. Looked up from germline, CDR1 is SEHNR and CDR2 is FQNEAQ (reference sequence). With V trimmed by 5 bases and J by 10 bases, 19 bases remained unmatched. The CDR3 sequence is 17 residues long. The sample originates from a study of T-cell memory formation after mild COVID-19. Study-wide results and caveats: In pre-infection memory, a portion of responding clones appeared, which suggested that cross-reactive memory joined. From day 15 to 85, contracting clones were balanced between CD4 and CD8, whereas later expanders leaned toward CD4+. The authors did not confirm SARS-CoV-2 specificity of second-wave clones peaking day 37.

Sample: PBMCs or a T cell subset sorted from them (not recorded which). This sequence originates from a man between 18 and 35 years old who had mild COVID-19 (a few samples of this study predate the infection). Cell type and time point are not known. This chain joins TRBV7-9 and TRBJ1-2, with TRBD1 identical over 10 bases. The CDR3 here is CASSEPGQGTIMIPYTF. CDR3 DNA: TGTGCCAGCAGCGAACCGGGACAGGGGACAATAATGATCCCCTACACCTTC.